This T cell receptor beta chain was profiled in a study of blood T cell repertoires in COVID-19. Overall study context: Italy, Spain and the United States were the sources of the convalescent and acute COVID-19 samples.

Sequencing was performed with immunoSEQ multiplex PCR; in TCRdb, only in-frame clones are kept and a portion is missing. The table has 120,000 to 150,000 clones, roughly 88% seen once. This CDR3 has 15 amino acids. The trim removed 1 base at V and 8 bases at J, leaving 5 bases unmatched. CDR1 is SGHTA, CDR2 FQGNSA, per germline. The source of this sequence is a human donor in a cohort sampled during active COVID-19. Material: peripheral blood. The chain joins TRBV7-2 to TRBJ2-1; TRBD2 aligns across 10 bases. The CDR3 DNA reads as TGTGCCAGCAGCTTAGGGTTAGCGGGGGGCGATGAGCAGTTCTTC. Encoded protein: CASSLGLAGGDEQFF.